One and the same sample provided the 15 T cell receptor beta chains below, sequenced in a study of cytomegalovirus exposure and HLA in healthy donors. In the PCR, 60 Vbeta and 13 Jbeta primers were used. Produced via immunoSEQ multiplex PCR; TCRdb's table is partial and in-frame only. The table gives under 200,000 clones; the top ten clones make up roughly 2% of it. Sequencing was carried out using PBMCs. These receptors were taken from a man younger than 45 in good health and CMV-seronegative.

The rearrangement links TRBV7-9 to TRBJ2-1; 10 bases fit TRBD1. The ends lost 11 bases at V and 6 bases at J; junction bases unmatched: 4. The germline V gene encodes CDR1 SEHNR and CDR2 FQNEAQ (reference sequence). The CDR3 extends over 12 amino acids. The DNA for the CDR3 is TGTGCCTGCGGACAGGGGGTCAATGAGCAGTTCTTC. It yields the protein CACGQGVNEQFF.

This rearrangement joins TRBV9 to TRBJ2-1; D unclear. CDR1 and CDR2 from the germline V gene are SGDLS and YYNGEE. Trimming removed 0 bases at V and 8 bases at J, with 9 bases between. This CDR3 is built from 13 residues. The CDR3 region has the DNA TGTGCCAGCAGCGTAGAGAACCAGGATGAGCAGTTCTTC. Its translation is CASSVENQDEQFF.

This chain uses TRBV11-3 with TRBJ1-1, with 8 bases identical to TRBD1. Germline-derived CDR1 and CDR2 are SGHNT and YENEEA. V lost 5 bases, J lost 5 bases, and 7 bases stayed unmatched. The CDR3 extends over 14 amino acids. CDR3: CASSPGGARTEAFF. The CDR3 nucleotides are TGTGCCAGCAGCCCAGGGGGCGCGAGAACTGAAGCTTTCTTT.

The chain has TRBV9 and TRBJ2-2; D ambiguous. Germline loops: CDR1 SGDLS, CDR2 YYNGEE. The CDR3 length is 14 residues. V lost 5 bases, J lost 6 bases, and 14 bases lay in between. CDR3 residues: CASRPPYSSGELFF. The CDR3 coding sequence is TGTGCCAGCAGACCTCCCTACTCGTCCGGGGAGCTGTTTTTT.

J is TRBJ2-3 and V is TRBV6-1, with 7 bases matching TRBD2. The germline gives CDR1 MNHNS, CDR2 SASEGT. The CDR3 is 14 amino acids. V shed 7 bases, J shed 4 bases, and the junction held 8 bases outside the gene matches. The CDR3 loop reads CASNGGGPADTQYF. The CDR3 DNA reads TGTGCCAGCAACGGGGGAGGGCCCGCAGATACGCAGTATTTT.

This chain uses TRBV5-1 with TRBJ2-2; 9 bases align to TRBD2. Germline values: CDR1 SGHRS, CDR2 YFSETQ. V lost 0 bases, J lost 7 bases, and 4 bases stayed unmatched. The CDR3 is 15 amino acids. CDR3 amino acids: CASSLVAGGSGELFF. CDR3 bases: TGCGCCAGCAGCTTGGTCGCGGGAGGGAGCGGGGAGCTGTTTTTT.

The V call is TRBV6-5, the J call TRBJ1-1; D not certain. The CDR3 totals 11 residues. Germline assignment: CDR1 MNHEY and CDR2 SVGAGI. V was cut by 6 bases and J by 8 bases, with 10 bases left in between. For the CDR3, the DNA is TGTGCCAGCAGCCGTACGGGGGAAGCTTTCTTT. As protein: CASSRTGEAFF.

The rearrangement joins TRBV29-1 to TRBJ1-1, with a possible D match to TRBD1 (6 bases). V lost 2 bases and J 6 bases, leaving 13 bases between the germline ends. Germline loops: CDR1 SQVTM, CDR2 ANQGSEA. The length of the CDR3 is 13 residues. The CDR3 bases are TGCAGCGTTGAACCCAGGGCAGGGGCTGAAGCTTTCTTT. Its protein product is CSVEPRAGAEAFF.

The rearrangement joins TRBV5-8 to TRBJ1-5; the D is unclear. The CDR3 loop spans 14 amino acids. Trimming left V 3 bases short and J 1 base short, with 8 bases between. Germline CDR1 and CDR2: SGHTS and YDEGEE. The CDR3 bases are TGTGCCAGCAGCTGGGAGCGGAGCAATCAGCCCCAGCATTTT. The encoded protein is CASSWERSNQPQHF.

J is TRBJ2-7 and V is TRBV5-1, with a tentative D call TRBD2 (6 bases). The CDR3 spans 18 residues. Trimming stripped 3 bases from V and 0 bases from J, with 22 bases between. Germline-derived CDR1 and CDR2 are SGHRS and YFSETQ. The CDR3 loop is CASSWTVTGESVSYEQYF. The CDR3 nucleotides read TGCGCCAGCAGCTGGACGGTGACGGGGGAGAGCGTCTCCTACGAGCAGTACTTC.

The chain carries TRBV6-5 and TRBJ2-3; 10 positions agree with TRBD1. Germline CDR1 reads MNHEY; CDR2 reads SVGAGI. Trimming took 2 bases from V and 5 from J; bases not matched to a gene: 4. CDR3 length equals 15 residues. The CDR3 DNA is TGTGCCAGCAGTTACGGGACAGGGGATGGAGATACGCAGTATTTT. It encodes CASSYGTGDGDTQYF.

The J gene is TRBJ1-4, the V gene TRBV7-2; 8 bases are shared with TRBD1. V shed 2 bases and J 7 bases; nucleotides not matched to a gene: 3. The length of the CDR3 is 14 residues. Germline values: CDR1 SGHTA, CDR2 FQGNSA. The DNA of the CDR3 is TGTGCCAGCAGCTTATACAGGGGGAGTGAAAAACTGTTTTTT. Residues: CASSLYRGSEKLFF.

The rearrangement links TRBV13 to TRBJ2-3; 9 positions agree with TRBD1. The CDR3 has 16 amino acids. J was trimmed by 0 bases and V by 0 bases; bases with no gene match: 1. Germline lookup yields CDR1 PRHDT and CDR2 FYEKMQ (reference sequence). The CDR3 DNA reads as TGTGCCAGCAGCTTAGGACAGGGGGCGAGCACAGATACGCAGTATTTT. Translated, it gives CASSLGQGASTDTQYF. Filled out from reference TRBV13 and TRBJ2-3, the complete variable domain reads AAGVIQSPRHLIKEKRETATLKCYPIPRHDTVYWYQQGPGQDPQFLISFYEKMQSDKGSIPDRFSAQQFSDYHSELNMSSLELGDSALYFCASSLGQGASTDTQYFGPGTRLTVL.

V gene TRBV5-6 combines with J gene TRBJ2-6; maybe TRBD1 (5 bases). Germline values: CDR1 SGHDT, CDR2 YYEEEE. Trimming stripped 6 bases from V and 0 bases from J, with 16 bases between. The CDR3 is 17 amino acids. The CDR3 here is CASTLWGSSSGANVLTF. The DNA of the CDR3 is TGTGCCAGCACCTTATGGGGCAGCAGCTCTGGGGCCAACGTCCTGACTTTC.

This chain uses TRBV6-6 with TRBJ2-3; D is possibly TRBD1 (7 bases). Germline V gene data show CDR1 as MNHNY and CDR2 as SVGAGI (reference sequence). The V end lost 0 bases, the J end lost 3 bases, and 13 bases lay between the germline ends. CDR3 size: 16 residues. CDR3 amino acids: CASSYSGSGGTDTQYF. The DNA for the CDR3 is TGTGCCAGCAGTTACTCGGGGTCAGGGGGGACAGATACGCAGTATTTT.